One TCR beta chain is described in this entry. The sample is drawn from a study of blood T cell repertoires in COVID-19. Study background: Some COVID-19 samples were acute and others convalescent; all came from the United States, Italy and Spain.

Measured with immunoSEQ multiplex PCR; TCRdb has only the in-frame clones, and not every one. The sample consists of 55,000 to 75,000 clones, 85% to 90% of them appearing once. With V trimmed by 4 bases and J by 8 bases, 8 bases remained unmatched. Germline V lookup: CDR1 GTSNPN, CDR2 SVGIG (reference sequence). The CDR3 covers 15 residues. The rearrangement uses TRBV30 and TRBJ1-4, with 12 positions matching TRBD1. The source of this sequence is a human donor with active COVID-19. The donor label of this sample is uncertain. The sequencing sample was made of peripheral blood. The CDR3 DNA reads as TGTGCCTGGAATTTGGGACAGGGGGCGAGGGAAAAACTGTTTTTT. Its protein is CAWNLGQGAREKLFF.